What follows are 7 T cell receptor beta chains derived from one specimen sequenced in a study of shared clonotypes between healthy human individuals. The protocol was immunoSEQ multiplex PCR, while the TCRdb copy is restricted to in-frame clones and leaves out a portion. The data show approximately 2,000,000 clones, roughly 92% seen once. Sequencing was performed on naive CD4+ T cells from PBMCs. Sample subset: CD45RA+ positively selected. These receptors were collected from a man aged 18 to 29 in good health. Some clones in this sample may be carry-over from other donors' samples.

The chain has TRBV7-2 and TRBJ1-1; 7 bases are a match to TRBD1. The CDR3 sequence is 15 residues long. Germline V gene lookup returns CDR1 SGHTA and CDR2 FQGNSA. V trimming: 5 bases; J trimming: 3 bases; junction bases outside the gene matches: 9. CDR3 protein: CASSGLGQRYTEAFF. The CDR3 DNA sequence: TGTGCCAGCAGCGGGCTGGGACAGCGCTACACTGAAGCTTTCTTT.

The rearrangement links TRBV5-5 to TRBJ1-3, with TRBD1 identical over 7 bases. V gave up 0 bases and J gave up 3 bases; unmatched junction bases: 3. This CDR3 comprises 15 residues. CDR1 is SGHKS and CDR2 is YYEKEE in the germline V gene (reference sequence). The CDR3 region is CASSLAGTDGNTIYF. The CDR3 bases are TGTGCCAGCAGCTTGGCCGGGACAGATGGAAACACCATATATTTT.

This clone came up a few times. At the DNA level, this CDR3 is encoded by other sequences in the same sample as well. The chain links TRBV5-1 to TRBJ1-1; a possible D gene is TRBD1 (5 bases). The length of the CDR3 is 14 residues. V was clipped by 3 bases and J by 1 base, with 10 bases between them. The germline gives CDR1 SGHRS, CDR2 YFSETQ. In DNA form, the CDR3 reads TGCGCCAGCAGCTCTCAGGGTCAGAACACTGAAGCTTTCTTT. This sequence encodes CASSSQGQNTEAFF.

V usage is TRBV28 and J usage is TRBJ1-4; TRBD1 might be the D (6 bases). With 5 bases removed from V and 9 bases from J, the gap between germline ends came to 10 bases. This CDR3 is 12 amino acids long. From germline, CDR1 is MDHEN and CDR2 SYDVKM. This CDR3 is CASSGGAQKLFF. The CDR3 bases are TGTGCCAGCAGTGGGGGCGCTCAAAAACTGTTTTTT.

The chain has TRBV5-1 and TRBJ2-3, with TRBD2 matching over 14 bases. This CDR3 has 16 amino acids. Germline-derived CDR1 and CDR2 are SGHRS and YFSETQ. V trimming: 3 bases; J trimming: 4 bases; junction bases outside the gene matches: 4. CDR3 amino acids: CASSSSTSGRADTQYF. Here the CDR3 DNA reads TGCGCCAGCAGCTCCTCGACTAGCGGGAGGGCAGATACGCAGTATTTT.

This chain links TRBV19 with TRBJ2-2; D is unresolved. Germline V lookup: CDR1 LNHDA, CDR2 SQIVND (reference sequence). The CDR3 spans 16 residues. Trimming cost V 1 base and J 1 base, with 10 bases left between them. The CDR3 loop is CASSIGNFRNTGELFF. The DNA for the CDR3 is TGTGCCAGTAGTATAGGGAACTTCAGGAACACCGGGGAGCTGTTTTTT. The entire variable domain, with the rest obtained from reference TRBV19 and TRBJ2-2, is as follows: DGGITQSPKYLFRKEGQNVTLSCEQNLNHDAMYWYRQDPGQGLRLIYYSQIVNDFQKGDIAEGYSVSREKKESFPLTVTSAQKNPTAFYLCASSIGNFRNTGELFFGEGSRLTVL.

The CDR3 sequence is CASHTGARGAEAFF. The CDR3 bases are TGTGCCAGCCATACGGGGGCCAGAGGGGCTGAAGCTTTCTTT. The chain carries TRBV6-5 and TRBJ1-1; D perhaps matches TRBD1 (6 bases). The CDR3 loop spans 14 amino acids. V gave up 8 bases and J gave up 6 bases, with 19 bases separating them. Germline CDR1 is MNHEY and CDR2 is SVGAGI.